What follows is one T cell receptor (beta chain) and its context. TCRdb's copy holds only in-frame clones and misses some; the assay was immunoSEQ multiplex PCR. Of some 9,000 clones listed, over 60% are singletons. This sample is part of a study of T cell clones after liver transplantation. In the study overall: Post-transplant blood was tracked for graft-donor-reactive T cell clones identified in a pre-transplant mixed lymphocyte reaction.

The CDR3 has 13 residues. V was trimmed by 2 bases and J by 3 bases, leaving 8 bases between them. Germline V gene lookup returns CDR1 SGHTA and CDR2 FQGNSA. Sequenced material: CD8+ T cells from blood, taken before liver transplant. The source is a human donor who received a liver transplant. The chain is built from TRBV7-2 and TRBJ2-7; D unclear. CDR3 coding DNA: TGTGCCAGCAGCTTAAACGGAATCTACGAGCAGTACTTC. It is translated as CASSLNGIYEQYF.